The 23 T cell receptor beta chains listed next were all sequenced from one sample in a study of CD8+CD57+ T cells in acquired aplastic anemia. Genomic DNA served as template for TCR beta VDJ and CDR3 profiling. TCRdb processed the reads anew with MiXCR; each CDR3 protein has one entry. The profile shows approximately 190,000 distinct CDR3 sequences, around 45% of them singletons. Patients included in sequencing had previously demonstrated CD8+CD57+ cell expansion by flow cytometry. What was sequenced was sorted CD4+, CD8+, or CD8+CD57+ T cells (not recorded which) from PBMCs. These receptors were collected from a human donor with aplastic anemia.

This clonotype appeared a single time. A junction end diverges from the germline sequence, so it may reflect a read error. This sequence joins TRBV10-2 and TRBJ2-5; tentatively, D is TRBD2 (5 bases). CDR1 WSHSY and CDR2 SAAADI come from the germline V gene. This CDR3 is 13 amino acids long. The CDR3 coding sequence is TGCGCCAGCTGTGACCTAGCCGGTGAGACCCAGTACTTC. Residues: CASCDLAGETQYF.

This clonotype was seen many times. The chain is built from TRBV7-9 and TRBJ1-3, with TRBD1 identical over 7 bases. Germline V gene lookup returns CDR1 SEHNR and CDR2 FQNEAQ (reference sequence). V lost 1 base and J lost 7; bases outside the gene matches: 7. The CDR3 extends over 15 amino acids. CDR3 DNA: TGTGCCAGCAGCTTAGTGACGGGACAGTCCAACACCATATATTTT. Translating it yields CASSLVTGQSNTIYF.

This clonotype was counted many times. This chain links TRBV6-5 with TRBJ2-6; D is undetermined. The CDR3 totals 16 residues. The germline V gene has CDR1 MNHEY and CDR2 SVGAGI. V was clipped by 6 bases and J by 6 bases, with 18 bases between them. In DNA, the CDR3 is TGTGCCAGCAGGCCTCGTGAGGCGGTCTTGGCCAACGTCCTGACTTTC. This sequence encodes CASRPREAVLANVLTF.

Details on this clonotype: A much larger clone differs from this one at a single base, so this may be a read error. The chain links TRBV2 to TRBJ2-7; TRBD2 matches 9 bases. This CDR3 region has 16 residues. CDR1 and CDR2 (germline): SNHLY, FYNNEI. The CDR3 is CASSRPLAGEAHEQCF. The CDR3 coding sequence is TGTGCCAGCAGTCGCCCCTTAGCGGGAGAAGCGCACGAGCAGTGCTTC. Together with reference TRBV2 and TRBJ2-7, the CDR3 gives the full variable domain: EPEVTQTPSHQVTQMGQEVILRCVPISNHLYFYWYRQILGQKVEFLVSFYNNEISEKSEIFDDQFSVERPDGSNFTLKIRSTKLEDSAMYFCASSRPLAGEAHEQCFGPGTRLTVT.

DNA of the CDR3: TGTGCCAGTAGAAGGGCGACGGCTGAAGCTTTCTTT. This translates into CASRRATAEAFF. The chain recombines TRBV19 with TRBJ1-1; D gene ambiguous. The CDR3 is 12 residues long. The germline CDR1 and CDR2 sequences are LNHDA and SQIVND (reference sequence). V was cut by 6 bases and J by 6 bases, with 11 bases left in between.

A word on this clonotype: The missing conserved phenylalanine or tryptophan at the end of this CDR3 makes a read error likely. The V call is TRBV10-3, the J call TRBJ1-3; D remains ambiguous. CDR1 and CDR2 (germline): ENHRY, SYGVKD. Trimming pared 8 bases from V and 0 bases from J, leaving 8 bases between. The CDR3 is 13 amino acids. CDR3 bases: TGTGCCATCCGAGATAGCTCTGGAAACACCATATATCTT. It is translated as CAIRDSSGNTIYL.

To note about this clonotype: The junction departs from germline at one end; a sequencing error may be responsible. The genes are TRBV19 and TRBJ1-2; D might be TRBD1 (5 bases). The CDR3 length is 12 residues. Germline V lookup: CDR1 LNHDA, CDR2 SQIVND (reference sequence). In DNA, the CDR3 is TGTGCCAGTAGAACCGGGACCTGTGGCTACGCCTTC. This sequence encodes CASRTGTCGYAF.

The CDR3 sequence is CASSYSGGTEAFF. CDR3 nucleotides: TGTGCCAGCAGTTACTCGGGGGGCACTGAAGCTTTCTTT. The genes are TRBV6-5 and TRBJ1-1; tentative D call: TRBD1 (5 bases). Deletions cut 0 bases from V and 4 bases from J, with 6 bases between. Per germline, CDR1 MNHEY and CDR2 SVGAGI. The CDR3 spans 13 residues.

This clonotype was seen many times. The CDR3 DNA follows: TGCAGTGCTAGTAAGTTTGAGCGGGAGACGTACAATGAGCAGTTCTTC. Translated, it gives CSASKFERETYNEQFF. V gene TRBV20-1 combines with J gene TRBJ2-1; 8 nucleotides agree with TRBD2. In germline, CDR1 is DFQATT, CDR2 SNEGSKA (reference sequence). The J segment lost 4 bases and the V segment lost 3 bases, leaving 11 bases of the junction unmatched. The CDR3 covers 16 residues.

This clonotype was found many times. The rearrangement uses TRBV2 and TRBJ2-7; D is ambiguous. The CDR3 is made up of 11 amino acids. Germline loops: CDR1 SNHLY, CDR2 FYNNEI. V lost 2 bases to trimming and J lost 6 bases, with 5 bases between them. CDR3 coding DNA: TGTGCCAGCAGTGAAAGGACCGAGCAGTACTTC. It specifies CASSERTEQYF. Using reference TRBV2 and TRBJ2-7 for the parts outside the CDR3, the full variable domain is EPEVTQTPSHQVTQMGQEVILRCVPISNHLYFYWYRQILGQKVEFLVSFYNNEISEKSEIFDDQFSVERPDGSNFTLKIRSTKLEDSAMYFCASSERTEQYFGPGTRLTVT.

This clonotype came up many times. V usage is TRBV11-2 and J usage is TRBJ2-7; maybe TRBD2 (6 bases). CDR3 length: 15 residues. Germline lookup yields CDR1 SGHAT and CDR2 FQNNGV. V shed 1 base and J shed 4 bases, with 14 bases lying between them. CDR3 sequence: CASSLGGGTFYEQYF. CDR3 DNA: TGTGCCAGCAGCTTAGGGGGCGGGACCTTTTACGAGCAGTACTTC.

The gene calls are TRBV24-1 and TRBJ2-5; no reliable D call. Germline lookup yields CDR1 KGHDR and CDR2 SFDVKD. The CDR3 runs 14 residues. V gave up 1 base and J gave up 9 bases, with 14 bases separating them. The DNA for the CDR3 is TGTGCCACCAGTGATTTCGAGGACCGCCAGGCCCAGTACTTC. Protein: CATSDFEDRQAQYF.

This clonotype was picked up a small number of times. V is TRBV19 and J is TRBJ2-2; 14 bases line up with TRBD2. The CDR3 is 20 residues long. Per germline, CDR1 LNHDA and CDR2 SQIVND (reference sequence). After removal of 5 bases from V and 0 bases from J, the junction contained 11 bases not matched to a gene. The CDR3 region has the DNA TGTGCCAGTAGTTCTGACTCCCGGGGACTAGCGGGGGCGAACACCGGGGAGCTGTTTTTT. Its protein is CASSSDSRGLAGANTGELFF. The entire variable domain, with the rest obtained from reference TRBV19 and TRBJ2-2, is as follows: DGGITQSPKYLFRKEGQNVTLSCEQNLNHDAMYWYRQDPGQGLRLIYYSQIVNDFQKGDIAEGYSVSREKKESFPLTVTSAQKNPTAFYLCASSSDSRGLAGANTGELFFGEGSRLTVL.

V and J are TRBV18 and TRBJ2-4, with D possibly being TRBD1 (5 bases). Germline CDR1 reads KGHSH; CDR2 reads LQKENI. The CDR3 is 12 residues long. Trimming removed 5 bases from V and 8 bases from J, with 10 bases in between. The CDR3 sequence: CASSLGRDIQYF. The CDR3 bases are TGTGCCAGCTCATTAGGCAGGGACATTCAGTACTTC.

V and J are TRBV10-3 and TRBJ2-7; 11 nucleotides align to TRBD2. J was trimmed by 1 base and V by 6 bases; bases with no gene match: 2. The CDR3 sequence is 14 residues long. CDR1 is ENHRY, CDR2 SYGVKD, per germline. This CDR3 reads CAISGTSGSYEQYF. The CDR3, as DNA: TGTGCCATCAGCGGGACTAGCGGTTCCTACGAGCAGTACTTC.

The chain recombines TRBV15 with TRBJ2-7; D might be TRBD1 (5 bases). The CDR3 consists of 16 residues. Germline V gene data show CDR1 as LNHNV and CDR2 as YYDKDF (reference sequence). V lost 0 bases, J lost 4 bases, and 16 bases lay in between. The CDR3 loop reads CATSRDSGIPAYEQYF. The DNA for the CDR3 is TGTGCCACCAGCAGAGATTCAGGGATCCCTGCTTACGAGCAGTACTTC.

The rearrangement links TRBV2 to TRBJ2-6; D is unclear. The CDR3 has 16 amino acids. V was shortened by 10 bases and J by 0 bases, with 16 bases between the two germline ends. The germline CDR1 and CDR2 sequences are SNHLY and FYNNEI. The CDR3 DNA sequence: TGTGCCACTAGGCGAGCCTTTAGCTCTGGGGCCAACGTCCTGACTTTC. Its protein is CATRRAFSSGANVLTF.

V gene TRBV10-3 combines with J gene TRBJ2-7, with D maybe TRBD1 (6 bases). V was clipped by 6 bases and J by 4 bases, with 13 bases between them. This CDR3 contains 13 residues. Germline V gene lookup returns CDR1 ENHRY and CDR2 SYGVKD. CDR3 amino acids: CAISRGRGYEQYF. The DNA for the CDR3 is TGTGCCATCAGCCGGGGCAGGGGATACGAGCAGTACTTC.

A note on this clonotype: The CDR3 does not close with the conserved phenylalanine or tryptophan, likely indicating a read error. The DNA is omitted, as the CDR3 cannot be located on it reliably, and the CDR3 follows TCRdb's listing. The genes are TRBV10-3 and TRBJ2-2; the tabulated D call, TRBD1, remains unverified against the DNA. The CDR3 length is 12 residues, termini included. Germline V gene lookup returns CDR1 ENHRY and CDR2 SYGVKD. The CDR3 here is CAISDQPGTGKV.

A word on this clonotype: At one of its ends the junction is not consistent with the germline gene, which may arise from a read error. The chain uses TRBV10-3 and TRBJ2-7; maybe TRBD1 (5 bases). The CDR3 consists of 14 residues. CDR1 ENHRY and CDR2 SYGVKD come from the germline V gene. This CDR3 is CASRTGQSSSEQYF. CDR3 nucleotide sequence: TGTGCCAGCAGAACAGGCCAAAGCTCCTCCGAGCAGTACTTC.

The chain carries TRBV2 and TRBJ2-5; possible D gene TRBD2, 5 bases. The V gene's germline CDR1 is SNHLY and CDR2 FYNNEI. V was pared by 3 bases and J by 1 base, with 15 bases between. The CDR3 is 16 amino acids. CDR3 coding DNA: TGTGCCAGCAGTGACGGGGTAGGGTGGGGCCAAGAGACCCAGTACTTC. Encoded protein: CASSDGVGWGQETQYF.

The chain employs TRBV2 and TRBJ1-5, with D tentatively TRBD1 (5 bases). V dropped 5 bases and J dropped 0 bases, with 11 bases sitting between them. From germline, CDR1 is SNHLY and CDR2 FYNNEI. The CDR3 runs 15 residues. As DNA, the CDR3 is TGTGCCAGCAGTAGGGACGGATATAGCAATCAGCCCCAGCATTTT. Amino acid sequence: CASSRDGYSNQPQHF.

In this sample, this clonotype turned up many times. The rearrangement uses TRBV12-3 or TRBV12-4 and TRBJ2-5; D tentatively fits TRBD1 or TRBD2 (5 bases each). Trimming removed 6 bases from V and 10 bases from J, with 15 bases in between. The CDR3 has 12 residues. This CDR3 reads CASSPGAFNQYF. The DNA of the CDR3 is TGTGCCAGCAGCCCCGGGGCGTTCAACCAGTACTTC.